A single T cell receptor beta chain is shown here with its context. Its antigen is still unknown. This sample is part of a study of OX40 agonist ivuxolimab in advanced cancers. The wider study: Intravenous ivuxolimab was administered to patients every 2 weeks at 0.01 to 10 mg/kg. Males comprised around 80% of the group, whose mean age was about 60 years (range about 20 to 90). Eligibility rules accepted prior anti-PD-1, anti-PD-L1 or anti-CTLA-4 therapy, and roughly 42% had some.

This CDR3 spans 15 amino acids. V lost 6 bases to trimming and J lost 0 bases, with 9 bases between them. Germline-derived CDR1 and CDR2 are ENHRY and SYGVKD. The study's findings and limits: The specificity for antigen of the expanded peripheral T cells was not determined.

Sequencing used immunoSEQ multiplex PCR; TCRdb keeps in-frame clones, though not all of them. The sample lists 25,000 to 35,000 clones; roughly 87% were seen once. This TCR came from an adult with an advanced solid tumor such as melanoma, head and neck, liver or kidney cancer. V usage is TRBV10-3 and J usage is TRBJ2-6; D not resolved. The sequences come from CD4+ or CD8+ T cells sorted from blood, collected in a trial of the OX40 agonist ivuxolimab. The CDR3 coding sequence is TGTGCCATCAGCGGTCTGTACTCTGGGGCCAACGTCCTGACTTTC. The encoded protein is CAISGLYSGANVLTF.